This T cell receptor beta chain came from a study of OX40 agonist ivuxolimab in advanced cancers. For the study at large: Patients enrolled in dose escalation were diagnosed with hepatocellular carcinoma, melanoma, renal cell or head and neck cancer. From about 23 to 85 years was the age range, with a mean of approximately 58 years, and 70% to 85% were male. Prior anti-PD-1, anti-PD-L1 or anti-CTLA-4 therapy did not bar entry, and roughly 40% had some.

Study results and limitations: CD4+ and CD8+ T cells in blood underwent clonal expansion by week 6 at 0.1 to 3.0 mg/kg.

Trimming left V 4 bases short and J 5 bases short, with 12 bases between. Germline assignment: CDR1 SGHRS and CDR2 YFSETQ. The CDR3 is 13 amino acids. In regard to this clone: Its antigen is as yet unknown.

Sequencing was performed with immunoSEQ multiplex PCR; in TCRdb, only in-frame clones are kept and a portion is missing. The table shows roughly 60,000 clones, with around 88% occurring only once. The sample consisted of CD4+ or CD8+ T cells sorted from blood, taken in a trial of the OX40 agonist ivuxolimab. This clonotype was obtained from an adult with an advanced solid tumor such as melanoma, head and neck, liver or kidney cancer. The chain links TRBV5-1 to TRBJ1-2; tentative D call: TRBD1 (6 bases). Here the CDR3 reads CASSPGVGYGYTF. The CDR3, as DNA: TGCGCCAGCAGCCCAGGGGTTGGGTATGGCTACACCTTC.